The entry below describes one T cell receptor beta chain. These data originate in a study of control samples from healthy donors and cancer patients. This CDR3 contains 15 residues. V dropped 3 bases and J dropped 4 bases, with 13 bases sitting between them. CDR1 and CDR2 from the germline V gene are LGHNA and YSLEER. Only in-frame clones appear in the TCRdb table, and some are missing; sequencing was by immunoSEQ multiplex PCR. The sample lists 60,000 to 65,000 clones; roughly 85% were seen once. The chain recombines TRBV4-3 with TRBJ2-1, with a weak D call TRBD1 (5 bases). The clonotype was recovered from a man aged 35 to 55 in good health. Sequencing was done on a sample of blood. CDR3 in DNA: TGCGCCAGCAGCCATGGGGCCCCCAGGTACAATGAGCAGTTCTTC. This sequence encodes CASSHGAPRYNEQFF.